The entry below gives a single TCR beta chain sequence along with its context. Its target is not known. The source of the sample is a study of beta chain features in type 1 diabetes. Study results and caveats: Equally in patients and controls, PCR might preferentially amplify shorter templates.

The whole isolated RNA underwent reverse transcription, so sequencing captured expressed TCRB transcripts. Repertoires were generated with immunoSEQ multiplex PCR, while TCRdb's copy carries only in-frame clones and drops some. Here the sample spans around 300,000 clones, around 15% being singletons. Germline CDR1 SGHRS, CDR2 YFSETQ. The CDR3 is 12 amino acids. V was pared by 0 bases and J by 4 bases, with 4 bases between. Sequencing input: central memory CD4+ T cells from blood. The gene calls are TRBV5-1 and TRBJ1-1; D unclear. The clonotype comes from a man aged 25-45 years in good health. CDR3 in amino acids: CASSLEGTEAFF. DNA for the CDR3: TGCGCCAGCAGCTTGGAGGGCACTGAAGCTTTCTTT.